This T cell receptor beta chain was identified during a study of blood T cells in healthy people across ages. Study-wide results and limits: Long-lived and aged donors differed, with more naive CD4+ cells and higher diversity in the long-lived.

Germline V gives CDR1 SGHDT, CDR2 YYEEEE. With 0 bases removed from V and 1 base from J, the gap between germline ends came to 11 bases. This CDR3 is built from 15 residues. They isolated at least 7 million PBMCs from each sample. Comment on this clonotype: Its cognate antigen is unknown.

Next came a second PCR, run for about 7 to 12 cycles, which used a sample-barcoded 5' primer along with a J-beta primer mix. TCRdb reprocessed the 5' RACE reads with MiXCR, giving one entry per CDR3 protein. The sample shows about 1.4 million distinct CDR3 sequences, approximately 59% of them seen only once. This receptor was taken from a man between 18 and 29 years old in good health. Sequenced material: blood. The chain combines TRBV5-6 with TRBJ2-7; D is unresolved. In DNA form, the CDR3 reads TGTGCCAGCAGCTTGGTTAGGGCGAGGTCCTACGAGCAGTACTTC. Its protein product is CASSLVRARSYEQYF.